One and the same sample provided the 3 T cell receptor beta chains below, sequenced in a study of human T cells and chemical hapten exposure. Stated time point: patch test 3, about 24 weeks after DPC sensitization. As for treatment: therapeutic diphenylcyclopropenone sensitization with weekly scalp DPC. TCRdb reprocessed the RACE reads with MiXCR, giving one entry per CDR3 protein. The profile covers tens of thousands of distinct CDR3 sequences, with over 10% appearing a single time and 5.7% taken by the ten largest. The material was whole blood, obtained in connection with sensitization to the hapten diphenylcyclopropenone (DPC). Receptors were obtained from a woman in her forties or fifties with alopecia areata. Some clones in this sample may be carry-over from other donors' samples.

There are many counts of this clonotype. The J gene is TRBJ2-7, the V gene TRBV11-2, with a possible D match to TRBD2 (6 bases). CDR1 is SGHAT, CDR2 FQNNGV, per germline. The CDR3 is 15 residues long. Trimming shortened V by 2 bases and J by 3 bases, and 14 bases separated the two germline ends. CDR3 sequence: CASSLLRLEGYEQYF. The CDR3 DNA sequence: TGTGCCAGCAGCTTACTACGACTAGAAGGCTACGAGCAGTACTTC.

The table lists this clonotype with many counts. The chain has TRBV12-3 or TRBV12-4 and TRBJ2-3, with 7 bases aligning to TRBD2. Unmatched junction bases numbered 4, after V lost 3 bases and J lost 1 base. The CDR3 is 15 amino acids. The CDR3: CASSFPAGGTDTQYF. DNA of the CDR3: TGTGCCAGCAGTTTCCCGGCGGGAGGCACAGATACGCAGTATTTT.

This clonotype was observed many times. This chain connects TRBV27 to TRBJ2-2; no firm D call. Germline CDR1 reads MNHEY; CDR2 reads SMNVEV (reference sequence). The CDR3 is 15 amino acids. Trimming pared 2 bases from V and 1 base from J, leaving 8 bases between. In DNA, the CDR3 is TGTGCCAGCAGTTTAAGGCGGAAGAACACCGGGGAGCTGTTTTTT. Residues: CASSLRRKNTGELFF.